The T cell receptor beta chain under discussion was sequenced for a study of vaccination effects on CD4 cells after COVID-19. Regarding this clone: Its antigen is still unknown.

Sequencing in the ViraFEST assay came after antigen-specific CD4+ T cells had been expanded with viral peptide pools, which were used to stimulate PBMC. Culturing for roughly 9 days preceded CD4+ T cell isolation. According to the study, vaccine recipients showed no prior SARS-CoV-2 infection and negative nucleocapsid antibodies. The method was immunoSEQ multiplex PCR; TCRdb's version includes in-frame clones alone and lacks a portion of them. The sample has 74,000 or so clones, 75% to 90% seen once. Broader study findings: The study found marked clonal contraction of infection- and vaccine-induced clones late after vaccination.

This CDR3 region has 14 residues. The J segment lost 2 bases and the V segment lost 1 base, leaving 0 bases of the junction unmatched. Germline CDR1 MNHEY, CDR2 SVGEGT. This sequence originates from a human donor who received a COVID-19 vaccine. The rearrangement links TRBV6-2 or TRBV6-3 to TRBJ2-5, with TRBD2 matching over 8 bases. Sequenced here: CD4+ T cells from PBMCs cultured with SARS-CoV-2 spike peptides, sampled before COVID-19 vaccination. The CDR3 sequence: CASSYLAGQETQYF. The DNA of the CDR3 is TGTGCCAGCAGTTACTTAGCGGGGCAAGAGACCCAGTACTTC.